This T cell receptor (beta chain) was retrieved from a study of beta chain features in type 1 diabetes. This clone appeared a few times. No antigen is known for it. TCRB transcripts that were expressed got sequenced, as all of the isolated RNA had been reverse transcribed. Sequenced by immunoSEQ multiplex PCR; TCRdb stores in-frame clones only, minus some. This sample has about 400,000 clones, with 10% to 15% found just once. General study findings and limits: Shorter TCRB CDR3s, moderately but significantly so, marked every one of the four CD4+ subsets in Type 1 diabetes patients.

The CDR3 extends over 16 amino acids. The germline V and J ends were trimmed by 3 bases and 2 bases, with 11 bases remaining between them. CDR1 and CDR2 from the germline V gene are SGHTA and FQGTGA. The chain is built from TRBV7-3 and TRBJ2-6; D is possibly TRBD1 (6 bases). The receptor's source is a woman aged 18 to 35 with type 1 diabetes. The specimen was naive CD4+ T cells from blood. CDR3 coding DNA: TGTGCCAGCAGCTTCCTAGGACAGACTGGGGCCAACGTCCTGACTTTC. Its translation: CASSFLGQTGANVLTF.